This TCR beta chain derives from a study of T cells in Graves' hyperthyroidism and ophthalmopathy. With V trimmed by 9 bases and J by 2 bases, 4 bases remained unmatched. Germline CDR1 KGHDR, CDR2 SFDVKD. CDR3 length: 13 amino acids. RNA transcripts served as the template for amplifying TCR beta CDR3 regions. Carried out on the TCR CDR3, a first-round RT-PCR used the HTBI primer set. TCRdb fed the multiplex PCR reads into MiXCR, producing one record per CDR3 protein. The table includes 500,000 to 700,000 distinct CDR3 sequences, around 17% detected once. Sequenced input: blood. The chain employs TRBV24-1 and TRBJ2-3, with TRBD2 matching 7 bases. This receptor was identified in a woman between 18 and 29 years old with Graves' hyperthyroidism. CDR3 DNA: TGTGCCACCGAAGCGGGGCCCACAGATACGCAGTATTTT. Translating gives CATEAGPTDTQYF.